This TCR beta chain was documented in a study of cytomegalovirus exposure and HLA in healthy donors. This CDR3 has 16 residues. Germline assignment: CDR1 WNHNN and CDR2 SYGVQD (reference sequence). Trimming removed 0 bases at V and 2 bases at J, with 12 bases between. This clone was seen just once. PCR involved 60 Vbeta and 13 Jbeta primers. Clones were sequenced by immunoSEQ multiplex PCR, and TCRdb holds only the in-frame ones, with some missing. The table includes 200,000 to 250,000 clones, more than 75% detected once. The TCR comes from a human donor in good health. What was sequenced was PBMCs. V gene TRBV10-1 combines with J gene TRBJ2-3; no clear D gene. The CDR3 region is CASSESGRRYTDTQYF. In nucleotides, the CDR3 is TGCGCCAGCAGTGAGTCCGGCAGGCGTTACACAGATACGCAGTATTTT.